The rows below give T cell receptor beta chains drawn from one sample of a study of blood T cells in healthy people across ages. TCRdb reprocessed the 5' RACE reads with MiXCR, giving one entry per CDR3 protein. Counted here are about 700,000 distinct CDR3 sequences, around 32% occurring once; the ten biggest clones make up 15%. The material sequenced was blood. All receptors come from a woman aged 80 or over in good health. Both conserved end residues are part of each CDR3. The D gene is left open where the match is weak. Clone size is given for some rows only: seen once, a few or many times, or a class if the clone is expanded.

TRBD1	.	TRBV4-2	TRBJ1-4	CASSQDRGRSSTGSEKLFF	TGTGCCAGCAGCCAGGATCGGGGGAGGAGTTCGACAGGGTCTGAAAAACTGTTTTTT
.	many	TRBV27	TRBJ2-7	CASSPQGGSPYEQYF	TGTGCCAGCAGCCCTCAGGGGGGAAGCCCCTACGAGCAGTACTTC
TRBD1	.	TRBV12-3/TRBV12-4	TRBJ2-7	CASRGTTGGEQYF	TGTGCCAGCAGAGGGACGACAGGGGGTGAGCAGTACTTC
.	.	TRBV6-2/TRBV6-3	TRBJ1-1	CASTTSRQTNTEAFF	TGTGCCAGCACCACGTCAAGGCAGACGAACACTGAAGCTTTCTTT
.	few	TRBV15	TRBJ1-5	CATSKGETDNQPQHF	TGTGCCACCAGCAAAGGGGAGACAGACAATCAGCCCCAGCATTTT
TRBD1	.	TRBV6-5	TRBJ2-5	CASSSTGGIYETQYF	TGTGCCAGCAGTTCTACAGGGGGAATTTACGAGACCCAGTACTTC
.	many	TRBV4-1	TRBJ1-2	CASSLIPEPHNYGYTF	TGCGCCAGCAGCCTCATCCCTGAGCCGCATAACTATGGCTACACCTTC
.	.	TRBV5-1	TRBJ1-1	CASSLTQTNTEAFF	TGCGCCAGCAGCTTGACACAGACGAACACTGAAGCTTTCTTT
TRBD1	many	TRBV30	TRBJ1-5	CAWSTGTALSNQPQHF	TGTGCCTGGAGTACCGGGACAGCCCTTAGCAATCAGCCCCAGCATTTT
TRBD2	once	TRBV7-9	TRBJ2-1	CASSLSGGALKEQFF	TGTGCCAGCAGCTTAAGCGGGGGGGCCCTAAAGGAGCAGTTCTTC
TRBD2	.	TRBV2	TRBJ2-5	CASSTAGGANNEQYF	TGTGCCAGCAGTACCGCCGGGGGGGCAAACAATGAGCAGTACTTC
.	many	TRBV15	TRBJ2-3	CATSRDQVDTQYF	TGTGCCACCAGCAGAGATCAGGTAGATACGCAGTATTTT
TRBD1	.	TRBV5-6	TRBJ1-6	CASSPLDRGQSPLHF	TGTGCCAGCAGCCCCCTTGACAGGGGGCAATCACCCCTCCACTTT
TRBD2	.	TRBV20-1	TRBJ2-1	CSARSRSGKSYNEQFF	TGCAGTGCTAGATCCCGAAGCGGGAAGTCCTACAATGAGCAGTTCTTC
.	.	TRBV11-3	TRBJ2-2	CASSPSRGATGELFF	TGTGCCAGCAGCCCCAGTCGGGGGGCGACCGGGGAGCTGTTTTTT
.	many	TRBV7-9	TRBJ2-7	CASRRTGSHEQYF	TGTGCCAGCAGACGAACAGGGTCCCACGAGCAGTACTTC
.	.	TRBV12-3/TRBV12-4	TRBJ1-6	CASSLRDGFSPLHF	TGTGCCAGCAGTTTGAGGGACGGATTTTCACCCCTCCACTTT
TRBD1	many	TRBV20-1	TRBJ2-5	CSARDPGTGQETQYF	TGCAGTGCTAGAGATCCGGGGACAGGCCAAGAGACCCAGTACTTC
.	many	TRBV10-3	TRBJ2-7	CASREADEQYF	TGTGCTTCACGGGAAGCGGACGAGCAGTACTTC
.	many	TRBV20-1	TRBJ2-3	CSARDPPTDTQYF	TGCAGTGCTAGAGATCCCCCCACAGATACGCAGTATTTT
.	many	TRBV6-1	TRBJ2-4	CATSFGAAKNIQYF	TGTGCCACCTCCTTCGGGGCCGCCAAAAACATTCAGTACTTC
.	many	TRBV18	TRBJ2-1	CASSPRDSEQFF	TGTGCCAGCTCACCAAGGGATTCTGAGCAGTTCTTC
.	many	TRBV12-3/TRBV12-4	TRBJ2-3	CASSFSQRFTDTQYF	TGTGCCAGCAGTTTTTCTCAGAGATTTACAGATACGCAGTATTTT
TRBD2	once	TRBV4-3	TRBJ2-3	CASSPGLAGNWDTQYF	TGCGCCAGTAGCCCAGGACTAGCGGGGAATTGGGATACGCAGTATTTT
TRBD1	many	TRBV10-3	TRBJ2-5	CAISQDRSMETQYF	TGTGCCATCAGCCAGGACAGGAGCATGGAGACCCAGTACTTC
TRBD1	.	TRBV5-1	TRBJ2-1	CASSQSGQGYDEQFF	TGCGCCAGCAGCCAATCGGGACAGGGTTACGACGAGCAGTTCTTC
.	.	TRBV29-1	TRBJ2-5	CSVGRDLYQETQYF	TGCAGCGTTGGAAGAGATCTGTACCAAGAGACCCAGTACTTC
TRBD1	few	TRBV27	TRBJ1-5	CASSLPTRDRGEGQPQHF	TGTGCCAGCAGTTTGCCCACTCGGGACAGGGGCGAGGGTCAGCCCCAGCATTTT
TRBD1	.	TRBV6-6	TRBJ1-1	CASSQPGQGMNTEAFF	TGTGCCAGCAGTCAACCGGGACAGGGCATGAACACTGAAGCTTTCTTT
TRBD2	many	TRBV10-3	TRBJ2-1	CAIATSSAGVTNEQFF	TGTGCCATCGCCACCTCCTCCGCGGGGGTGACCAATGAGCAGTTCTTC
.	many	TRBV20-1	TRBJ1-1	CSARVPGPQNTEAFF	TGCAGTGCTAGAGTCCCGGGACCGCAGAACACTGAAGCTTTCTTT
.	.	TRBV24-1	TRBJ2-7	CATSDLDEQYF	TGTGCCACCAGTGATTTGGACGAGCAGTACTTC
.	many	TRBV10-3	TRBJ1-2	CAISEEADWGYTF	TGTGCCATCAGTGAAGAGGCGGACTGGGGCTACACCTTC
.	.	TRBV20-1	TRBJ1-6	CSARGAQGNSPLHF	TGCAGTGCTAGAGGTGCACAGGGCAATTCACCCCTCCACTTT
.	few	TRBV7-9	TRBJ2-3	CSSTNWIDTQYF	TGTTCCAGCACTAATTGGATCGATACGCAGTATTTT
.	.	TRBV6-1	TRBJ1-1	CATDFARHLPNTEAFF	TGTGCCACCGATTTTGCGCGACACCTACCCAACACTGAAGCTTTCTTT
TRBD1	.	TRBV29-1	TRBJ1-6	CSVRDRENSPLHF	TGCAGCGTCAGGGACAGGGAAAATTCACCCCTCCACTTT
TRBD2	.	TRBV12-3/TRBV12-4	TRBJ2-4	CASSQTAAGGDIQYF	TGTGCCAGCTCTCAAACGGCAGCGGGAGGGGACATTCAGTACTTC
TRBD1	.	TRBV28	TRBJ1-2	CASSGGKSGQGLSDYTF	TGTGCCAGCAGTGGGGGCAAATCCGGACAGGGATTATCGGACTACACCTTC
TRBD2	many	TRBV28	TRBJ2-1	CASQLAGPSYNEQFF	TGTGCCAGCCAATTAGCGGGGCCCTCCTACAATGAGCAGTTCTTC
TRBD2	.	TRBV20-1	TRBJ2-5	CSARALAGGHQETQYF	TGCAGTGCTAGAGCTCTAGCGGGGGGGCACCAAGAGACCCAGTACTTC
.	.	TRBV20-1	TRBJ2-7	CSAPRDANYEQYF	TGCAGTGCTCCCCGGGACGCGAACTACGAGCAGTACTTC
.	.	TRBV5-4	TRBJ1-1	CASSSPLRNTEAFF	TGTGCCAGCAGCTCACCGCTCAGGAACACTGAAGCTTTCTTT
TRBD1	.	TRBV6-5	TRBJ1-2	CASSLTGPYGYTF	TGTGCCAGCAGTCTGACAGGGCCCTATGGCTACACCTTC
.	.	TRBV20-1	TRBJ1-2	CSARGGAADYGYTF	TGCAGTGCTAGGGGGGGCGCGGCGGACTATGGCTACACCTTC
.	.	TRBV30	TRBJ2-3	CAWSVGLQAVSTDTQYF	TGTGCCTGGAGTGTGGGCCTCCAGGCTGTGAGCACAGATACGCAGTATTTT
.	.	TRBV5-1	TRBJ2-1	CASSLAATGLNYNEQFF	TGCGCCAGCAGCTTGGCCGCAACGGGGCTCAATTACAATGAGCAGTTCTTC
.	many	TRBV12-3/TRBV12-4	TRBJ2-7	CASSLARGGSGPSYEQYF	TGTGCCAGCAGTTTAGCGCGAGGGGGTAGCGGGCCGTCCTACGAGCAGTACTTC
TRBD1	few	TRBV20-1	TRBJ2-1	CSSGQGNNEQFF	TGCAGTAGCGGACAGGGGAACAATGAGCAGTTCTTC
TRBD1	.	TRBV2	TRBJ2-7	CARMPPDRVGEQYF	TGTGCCAGGATGCCTCCGGACAGGGTCGGCGAGCAGTACTTC
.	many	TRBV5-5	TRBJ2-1	CASSKPGVSYNEQFF	TGTGCCAGCAGCAAACCGGGAGTCTCCTACAATGAGCAGTTCTTC